Described below is a single T cell receptor (beta chain) sequence and its context. Based on its abundance in the sample, this clonotype is medium-sized (0.01 to 0.1%). What antigen it recognizes has not been identified. No base quality information exists; no much larger clone differs at one position. Library preparation was by 5' RACE. The listed sequencing device is NextSeq 500. To allow correction of PCR and sequencing errors, the TCR library protocol tagged every TCR cDNA molecule with a unique molecular identifier. From the authors' description of their analysis: TCR identification, UMI-based error correction and CDR3 extraction were performed with Decombinator tools. Expanded TCRs were defined as those above a frequency of 2 per 1,000, corresponding to the top 1% of the tumor frequency distribution. Renyi diversity was calculated using the R vegan package after each repertoire was subsampled 100 times to 5,000 TCRs. To build CDR3 similarity networks, amino acid triplet string-kernel similarity was used, and CDR3s were connected when their pairwise similarity was above 0.82. The raw public reads went through TCRdb reprocessing: fastp at Q25, MiXCR clone calling, in-frame beta chains kept. Merged by CDR3 protein, the rows form single entries marked with the most common genes and DNA. The V and J calls and clone size come from TCRdb's table, not from the authors' own analysis. For this sample the table gives tens of thousands of distinct CDR3 sequences, of which about 3.3% were detected only once. Of the sample, about 28% falls within the top ten clones.

This record belongs to a study of spatial heterogeneity in lung cancer (dated by TCRdb to between 2017 and 2020). At the level of the whole study: Beta-chain transcripts were consistently detected in greater numbers than alpha-chain transcripts, which likely reflects a higher abundance of beta-chain transcripts. Both alpha and beta chains were TCR-sequenced in a few hundred tumor regions, roughly 70 matched nontumor lung samples and roughly 50 PBMC samples obtained at surgery. In non-small cell lung cancer, the study made a quantitative comparison of TCR alpha and beta repertoires among multiple tumor regions, matched nontumor lung and blood. In the raw uncorrected reads, each unique combination of TCR and UMI appeared more than ten times on average. Nonsynonymous mutation counts, determined by whole-exome sequencing of tumor tissue, were related to TCR repertoire features.

The paper's findings and limits, for the study overall: Additional single-cell paired TCR alpha and beta sequencing was considered necessary to confirm, at a functional level, the hypothesis that regional TCRs recognize regional mutations. Ubiquitous expanded tumor TCRs were detected in blood more often at tumor resection than at routine follow-up.

The CDR3 runs 14 residues from the cysteine to the phenylalanine. Here the CDR3 DNA is all that survives: 42 bases in frame from base 1. V is shortened by 5 bases, J by 0 bases, and the region joining them spans 11 bases. CDR1 and CDR2 (SGHVS, FNYEAQ) derive from the germline V gene. The time point label, as the study defines it: sample taken at primary tumor resection. TCR sequencing used whole RNA extracted from tumor and nontumor lung tissue, or from cryopreserved PBMC samples, without cell sorting. The donors were 72 patients from the lung TRACERx cohort who had early-stage, untreated non-small cell lung cancer. Only patients with enough RNA available from two or more tumor regions were chosen for TCR sequencing.

The chain is made from TRBV7-6 and TRBJ2-7; the D gene identity is not certain. The sequencing used PBMCs, collected at surgery. This receptor was identified in a female donor with early-stage non-small cell lung cancer. The DNA reads TGTGCCAGCAGCACTGGGCGCGGCTCCTACGAGCAGTACTTC. Its translation reads: CASSTGRGSYEQYF. The CDR3, completed at both ends by the reference TRBV7-6 and TRBJ2-7 genes, gives the full variable domain GAGVSQSPRYKVTKRGQDVALRCDPISGHVSLYWYRQALGQGPEFLTYFNYEAQQDKSGLPNDRFSAERPEGSISTLTIQRTEQRDSAMYRCASSTGRGSYEQYFGPGTRLTVT.